The next 30 T cell receptor beta chains were all read from a single sample in a study of human CD4 T cells and Enterobacteriaceae. After 6-7 days, proliferating activated T cells were FACS-sorted as CFSE-low CD25+ ICOS+ cells. Memory CD4+ T cells were CFSE-labeled and cultured 2:1 with antigen-pulsed autologous monocytes. The memory gate held CD4+ cells that were not CD45RA+CCR7+CD95- naive cells, over 98% pure. TCRdb's table, derived via immunoSEQ multiplex PCR, lists solely in-frame clones and lacks some. Among over 650 clones, roughly 35% were seen once, and the ten largest hold roughly 25%. The sequenced sample was bacteria-reactive CD4+ T cells grown in culture. Subset indicated: CFSE-low proliferating memory CD4 T cells sorted after in vitro stimulation with a heat-inactivated bacterium or M. tuberculosis lysate. Receptor source: a human donor in good health.

In nucleotides, the CDR3 is TGTGCCAGCAGCTTAGCGGGAGGGTATGAGCAGTACTTC. Translating gives CASSLAGGYEQYF. The rearrangement joins TRBV7-3 to TRBJ2-7; 9 nucleotides match TRBD2. The V gene end was trimmed by 2 bases and the J gene end by 7 bases; junction bases not matched to a gene: 3. The length of the CDR3 is 13 residues. Germline V CDR1 and CDR2: SGHTA, FQGTGA.

The chain uses TRBV4-2 and TRBJ1-2; D is perhaps TRBD1 (5 bases). The V gene lost 5 bases and the J gene lost 6 bases, with 7 bases spanning the gap. Germline lookup yields CDR1 LGHNA and CDR2 YNFKEQ. The CDR3 contains 11 residues. CDR3 in amino acids: CASSLGDGYTF. CDR3 DNA sequence: TGTGCCAGCAGCTTAGGGGATGGCTACACCTTC.

In its sample, this clone ranks as medium-sized. This chain uses TRBV7-9 with TRBJ1-3; 7 bases match TRBD1. CDR3 size: 15 residues. Per the germline V gene, CDR1 is SEHNR and CDR2 is FQNEAQ (reference sequence). With V trimmed by 3 bases and J by 1 base, 3 bases remained unmatched. The CDR3 protein is CASSFDRVSGNTIYF. CDR3 in DNA: TGTGCCAGCAGCTTCGACAGGGTATCTGGAAACACCATATATTTT.

This clone came up a few times. This sequence joins TRBV18 and TRBJ2-7; TRBD2 might be the D (5 bases). V was trimmed by 3 bases and J by 5 bases, leaving 14 bases between them. The CDR3 loop spans 14 amino acids. Germline V gives CDR1 KGHSH, CDR2 LQKENI. DNA for the CDR3: TGTGCCAGCTCACCGGTTAACGGGAACGACGAGCAGTACTTC. It translates to CASSPVNGNDEQYF.

J is TRBJ1-1 and V is TRBV13; 7 bases match TRBD1. Germline V gives CDR1 PRHDT, CDR2 FYEKMQ (reference sequence). With 3 bases clipped from V and 2 bases from J, the junction kept 6 bases outside the gene matches. This CDR3 contains 15 residues. The CDR3 is CASSLAGTVNTEAFF. The DNA of the CDR3 is TGTGCCAGCAGCTTGGCGGGGACAGTCAACACTGAAGCTTTCTTT.

This clone is large in the sample. The genes are TRBV5-5 and TRBJ1-2; maybe TRBD1 (5 bases). The CDR3 has 15 residues. Trimming took 4 bases from V and 8 from J, leaving 21 bases between them. Per germline, CDR1 SGHKS and CDR2 YYEKEE (reference sequence). The CDR3 region is CASSPGDSIRYGYTF. The CDR3 DNA sequence: TGTGCCAGCAGCCCGGGGGACTCCATAAGATACGGCTACACCTTC. The complete variable domain, with remaining parts taken from reference TRBV5-5 and TRBJ1-2, reads DAGVTQSPTHLIKTRGQQVTLRCSPISGHKSVSWYQQVLGQGPQFIFQYYEKEERGRGNFPDRFSARQFPNYSSELNVNALLLGDSALYLCASSPGDSIRYGYTFGSGTRLTVV.

This clone has a handful of counts. The chain recombines TRBV18 with TRBJ2-5; D is unresolved. The CDR3 runs 15 residues. V lost 2 bases, J lost 0 bases, and 10 bases lay in between. Germline assignment: CDR1 KGHSH and CDR2 LQKENI. The CDR3 nucleotides are TGTGCCAGCTCACCAAATCGGGCAGACCAAGAGACCCAGTACTTC. Amino acid sequence: CASSPNRADQETQYF.

J is TRBJ2-1 and V is TRBV2; 8 bases are shared with TRBD1. The CDR3 is made up of 15 amino acids. CDR1 is SNHLY and CDR2 is FYNNEI in the germline V gene. V shed 8 bases and J 4 bases; nucleotides not matched to a gene: 10. The CDR3 bases are TGTGCCAGCGAGGGTAGGACAGGGAGTTACAATGAGCAGTTCTTC. Its translation is CASEGRTGSYNEQFF.

This clone was counted a few times. The chain has TRBV5-8 and TRBJ1-5, with 8 bases that match TRBD1. Looked up from germline, CDR1 is SGHTS and CDR2 is YDEGEE. The CDR3 has 16 residues. Trimming at V came to 4 bases and at J to 4 bases, leaving 10 bases not matched to a gene. The chain's CDR3 is CASSEVGTGRNQPQHF. The CDR3 DNA is TGTGCCAGCAGCGAGGTTGGGACAGGACGAAATCAGCCCCAGCATTTT.

This clone was counted between two and nine times. The chain joins TRBV30 to TRBJ2-7; the match to TRBD1 covers 9 bases. The CDR3 totals 15 residues. The junction had 7 bases not matched to a gene; V was cut back by 2 bases and J by 2 bases. Germline V CDR1 and CDR2: GTSNPN, SVGIG (reference sequence). The CDR3: CAWSPGDRVTYEQYF. CDR3 nucleotides: TGTGCCTGGAGTCCAGGGGACAGGGTAACCTACGAGCAGTACTTC.

This clone was observed a handful of times. This chain joins TRBV7-6 and TRBJ2-3; 8 bases are a match to TRBD2. There are 17 residues in the CDR3. CDR1 is SGHVS, CDR2 FNYEAQ, per germline. The V and J ends lost 3 bases and 3 bases, in that order; junction bases with no gene match: 11. CDR3 in DNA: TGTGCCAGCAGCTTGGGTAGCGGGATGGTCTGGACAGATACGCAGTATTTT. Protein: CASSLGSGMVWTDTQYF. Drawing the rest from reference TRBV7-6 and TRBJ2-3, the complete variable domain is GAGVSQSPRYKVTKRGQDVALRCDPISGHVSLYWYRQALGQGPEFLTYFNYEAQQDKSGLPNDRFSAERPEGSISTLTIQRTEQRDSAMYRCASSLGSGMVWTDTQYFGPGTRLTVL.

The rearrangement uses TRBV5-6 and TRBJ2-1, with unresolved D. CDR1 is SGHDT and CDR2 is YYEEEE in the germline V gene. CDR3 length equals 15 residues. V lost 0 bases, J lost 6 bases, and 13 bases lay in between. The CDR3 loop reads CASSLGGSRSNEQFF. The CDR3 DNA follows: TGTGCCAGCAGCTTGGGGGGAAGTAGAAGCAATGAGCAGTTCTTC.

This chain links TRBV2 with TRBJ2-2; D gene ambiguous. CDR1 is SNHLY and CDR2 is FYNNEI in the germline V gene. The CDR3 is made up of 12 amino acids. Trimming cost V 4 bases and J 3 bases, with 3 bases left between them. CDR3: CASSAYTGELFF. CDR3 in DNA: TGTGCCAGCAGTGCCTACACCGGGGAGCTGTTTTTT.

This clone occurred a few times. The chain is built from TRBV7-6 and TRBJ1-1, with D uncertain. CDR1 and CDR2 from the germline V gene are SGHVS and FNYEAQ. CDR3 size: 15 residues. The V end lost 5 bases, the J end lost 1 base, and 14 bases lay between the germline ends. CDR3 amino acids: CASSPKPGGNTEAFF. CDR3 coding DNA: TGTGCCAGCAGCCCTAAACCCGGAGGGAACACTGAAGCTTTCTTT. The full variable domain, completed using reference TRBV7-6 and TRBJ1-1, is GAGVSQSPRYKVTKRGQDVALRCDPISGHVSLYWYRQALGQGPEFLTYFNYEAQQDKSGLPNDRFSAERPEGSISTLTIQRTEQRDSAMYRCASSPKPGGNTEAFFGQGTRLTVV.

This clone was seen more than once but under ten times. This chain joins TRBV9 and TRBJ2-7, with 11 bases aligning to TRBD2. Germline V gene data show CDR1 as SGDLS and CDR2 as YYNGEE. This CDR3 is 13 amino acids long. V was pared by 4 bases and J by 7 bases, with 4 bases of the junction left unmatched. The CDR3 region has the DNA TGTGCCAGCAGCTTAGCGGGAGGGTATGAGCAGTACTTC. Amino acids: CASSLAGGYEQYF.

The chain links TRBV6-5 to TRBJ2-1; D might be TRBD2 (6 bases). V was shortened by 7 bases and J by 1 base, with 11 bases between the two germline ends. CDR3 length equals 14 residues. The germline CDR1 and CDR2 sequences are MNHEY and SVGAGI. The CDR3 DNA follows: TGTGCCAGCAAAGACGGGGGATCCTACAATGAGCAGTTCTTC. It translates to CASKDGGSYNEQFF.

This clone has more than one count but fewer than ten. The genes are TRBV28 and TRBJ2-2; 10 nucleotides agree with TRBD2. Germline loops: CDR1 MDHEN, CDR2 SYDVKM. The CDR3 is 15 amino acids. The V and J ends lost 7 bases and 0 bases, in that order; junction bases with no gene match: 2. CDR3 sequence reads: CASTTSGTNTGELFF. The CDR3 nucleotides are TGTGCCAGCACTACTAGCGGGACGAACACCGGGGAGCTGTTTTTT.

The chain recombines TRBV7-2 with TRBJ2-2; 8 bases match TRBD2. Trimming took 8 bases from V and 6 from J; bases not matched to a gene: 11. The CDR3 contains 15 residues. Germline loops: CDR1 SGHTA, CDR2 FQGNSA. CDR3 sequence (DNA): TGTGCCAGCTGTCCGACTAGAGCGGGGGCCGGGGAGCTGTTTTTT. It is translated as CASCPTRAGAGELFF.

J is TRBJ2-3 and V is TRBV9, with D unclear. V was cut by 0 bases and J by 3 bases, with 11 bases left in between. The CDR3 consists of 15 residues. The V gene's germline CDR1 is SGDLS and CDR2 YYNGEE. CDR3 sequence (DNA): TGTGCCAGCAGCGTAGGAACTATTGGGACAGATACGCAGTATTTT. Protein product: CASSVGTIGTDTQYF.

This clone is termed large. This chain links TRBV7-9 with TRBJ1-2; no firm D call. Looked up from germline, CDR1 is SEHNR and CDR2 is FQNEAQ (reference sequence). Trimming took off 4 bases at V and 1 base at J, with 10 bases between the two ends. CDR3 length: 14 residues. CDR3 amino acids: CASSSASINYGYTF. In DNA form, the CDR3 reads TGTGCCAGCAGCTCAGCAAGCATTAACTATGGCTACACCTTC.

This clone was detected only a few times. The V and J genes are TRBV19 and TRBJ2-7, with TRBD1 matching 7 bases. The V and J ends lost 5 bases and 3 bases, in that order; junction bases with no gene match: 10. The germline V gene has CDR1 LNHDA and CDR2 SQIVND (reference sequence). This CDR3 has 15 residues. CDR3 loop: CASSSRRDSVYEQYF. The CDR3 DNA reads as TGTGCCAGTAGTTCACGTCGGGACAGTGTCTACGAGCAGTACTTC.

The genes are TRBV12-5 and TRBJ1-1; perhaps TRBD1 as D (6 bases). The CDR3 is 15 residues long. The V end was cut by 6 bases, the J end by 1 base, with 15 bases between. Germline V gives CDR1 LGHNT, CDR2 FRNRAP. The CDR3 region has the DNA TGTGCTAGTGGGATCAGGGGTTATGGGAACACTGAAGCTTTCTTT. Translating it yields CASGIRGYGNTEAFF.

In its sample, this clone was seen a few times. The chain couples TRBV11-3 to TRBJ2-3; D remains unclear. Trimming pared 0 bases from V and 6 bases from J, leaving 4 bases between. Germline V CDR1 and CDR2: SGHNT, YENEEA. This CDR3 spans 12 amino acids. CDR3 loop: CASSLEGDTQYF. DNA for the CDR3: TGTGCCAGCAGCTTAGAGGGGGATACGCAGTATTTT.

This chain links TRBV4-2 with TRBJ1-1; 7 nucleotides match TRBD1. J was trimmed by 2 bases and V by 5 bases; bases with no gene match: 8. CDR3 length: 15 amino acids. Germline-derived CDR1 and CDR2 are LGHNA and YNFKEQ. In DNA form, the CDR3 reads TGTGCCAGCAGCTTGGCGGGGACAGTCAACACTGAAGCTTTCTTT. Translation: CASSLAGTVNTEAFF.

The V gene is TRBV19, the J gene TRBJ1-2; no clear D gene. CDR1 is LNHDA, CDR2 SQIVND, per germline (reference sequence). This CDR3 contains 12 residues. Trimming pared 8 bases from V and 1 base from J, leaving 8 bases between. In nucleotides, the CDR3 is TGTGCCAGTCTGAAGGGTAACTATGGCTACACCTTC. Its translation is CASLKGNYGYTF.

The V gene is TRBV5-6, the J gene TRBJ2-1; 8 positions match TRBD2. The J segment lost 8 bases and the V segment lost 4 bases, leaving 8 bases of the junction unmatched. The CDR3 totals 14 residues. Germline assignment: CDR1 SGHDT and CDR2 YYEEEE. This chain's CDR3 is CASSAGTRVYEQFF. In DNA form, the CDR3 reads TGTGCCAGCAGCGCCGGGACTAGAGTCTATGAGCAGTTCTTC.

This clone has a handful of counts. The J gene is TRBJ1-1, the V gene TRBV30, with no clear D. The CDR3 extends over 14 amino acids. Germline V gene lookup returns CDR1 GTSNPN and CDR2 SVGIG (reference sequence). V lost 0 bases to trimming and J lost 1 base, with 9 bases between them. This CDR3 reads CAWSVWGRNTEAFF. The DNA of the CDR3 is TGTGCCTGGAGTGTATGGGGAAGGAACACTGAAGCTTTCTTT.

By share of the sample, this clone is large. This sequence joins TRBV5-4 and TRBJ2-1, with 8 nucleotides matching TRBD2. Germline V CDR1 and CDR2: SGHNT, YYREEE (reference sequence). CDR3 length equals 14 residues. V lost 4 bases, J lost 8 bases, and 8 bases stayed unmatched. CDR3 sequence (DNA): TGTGCCAGCAGCGCCGGGACTAGAGTCTATGAGCAGTTCTTC. The encoded protein is CASSAGTRVYEQFF.

V usage is TRBV5-4 and J usage is TRBJ1-2; no firm D call. Germline assignment: CDR1 SGHNT and CDR2 YYREEE (reference sequence). The CDR3 covers 16 residues. V lost 7 bases, J lost 4 bases, and 23 bases lay in between. The CDR3 loop reads CASLTFIPGKTYGYTF. CDR3 sequence (DNA): TGTGCCAGCCTTACCTTCATACCAGGAAAGACCTATGGCTACACCTTC.

The table lists this clone with a few counts. The chain combines TRBV18 with TRBJ2-5, with D possibly TRBD2 on 5 matching bases. The CDR3 loop spans 14 amino acids. Germline loops: CDR1 KGHSH, CDR2 LQKENI. The V end was cut by 5 bases, the J end by 5 bases, with 15 bases between. CDR3 amino acids: CASSSISGSETQYF. The DNA of the CDR3 is TGTGCCAGCTCATCAATCTCGGGGTCGGAGACCCAGTACTTC.